These 9 T cell receptor beta chains share one sample of origin, sequenced in a study of CXCR3-negative and CXCR3-positive naive CD8 T cells. Through 5' RACE with UMI labels, the TRB cDNA libraries were prepared. TCRdb re-called the 5' RACE reads; every CDR3 protein appears as one record, without DNA. The table lists more than 45,000 distinct CDR3 sequences. Sequencing input: naive CXCR3- CD8+ T cells from blood. Subset of the sample: CD45RO-CCR7+CD27+CD95- naive CD8+ T cells lacking CXCR3 (TNR3-). The receptors stem from a human donor in good health. Some clones in this sample may be carry-over from other donors' samples.

V and J are TRBV7-2 and TRBJ2-7; TCRdb's D gene call, TRBD1, goes unchecked for lack of DNA. This CDR3 has 13 amino acids. The germline V gene encodes CDR1 SGHTA and CDR2 FQGNSA. This CDR3 reads CASSWATGNEQYF.

The chain is built from TRBV12-3 or TRBV12-4 and TRBJ2-3. The CDR3 has 14 residues. This CDR3 is CASSFQVSGDTQYF.

The genes are TRBV6-2 or TRBV6-3 and TRBJ1-1; TCRdb designates TRBD1, a call that cannot be tested without DNA. The CDR3 length is 15 residues. Germline V lookup: CDR1 MNHEY, CDR2 SVGEGT. The CDR3 reads CASSYETGTNTEAFF.

CDR3: CASSPTPDSQETQYF. The chain couples TRBV6-2 or TRBV6-3 to TRBJ2-5; TCRdb returns TRBD1, unconfirmable since there is no DNA. The CDR3 is 15 amino acids. Germline V gene data show CDR1 as MNHEY and CDR2 as SVGEGT.

V is TRBV29-1 and J is TRBJ2-2; the D call from TCRdb, TRBD1, cannot be confirmed without DNA. CDR1 is SQVTM, CDR2 ANQGSEA, per germline. The CDR3 has 12 amino acids. The CDR3 sequence is CSVRTGAGELFF.

The CDR3 region is CASSVDSGGSYEQYF. The rearrangement uses TRBV9 and TRBJ2-7; TCRdb's D call, TRBD1, is unchecked because there is no DNA. The germline CDR1 and CDR2 sequences are SGDLS and YYNGEE. CDR3 length: 15 residues.

The chain links TRBV6-5 to TRBJ1-1. The CDR3 is made up of 14 amino acids. Germline V CDR1 and CDR2: MNHEY, SVGAGI. The CDR3 protein is CASSLWTANTEALF.

The chain links TRBV4-2 to TRBJ2-7; the TCRdb D gene call, TRBD1, has no DNA to confirm it. The germline CDR1 and CDR2 sequences are LGHNA and YNFKEQ. The CDR3 is 16 residues long. CDR3 sequence: CASSQDTGAAFYEQYF.

The V call is TRBV6-4, the J call TRBJ2-7. Germline V gives CDR1 MRHNA, CDR2 SNTAGT. This CDR3 is 14 amino acids long. CDR3 residues: CASSDWNLTYEQYF.